This T cell receptor (beta chain) was identified in a study of blood T cell repertoires in COVID-19. Study as a whole: The cDNA or gDNA used as material had been derived from T cells, B-cell-depleted T cells, or PBMCs.

Method: immunoSEQ multiplex PCR; TCRdb's copy keeps in-frame clones and lacks some. The sample lists some 200,000 clones, 85% occurring once. This CDR3 has 15 amino acids. V gave up 4 bases and J gave up 3 bases; unmatched junction bases: 8. Germline V lookup: CDR1 MNHEY, CDR2 SVGEGT. The receptor comes from a woman between 70 and 85 years old with COVID-19, enrolled during active disease. The chain is built from TRBV6-2 or TRBV6-3 and TRBJ2-7; 8 bases fit TRBD1. Sequences were obtained from peripheral blood. The CDR3 DNA is TGTGCCAGCAGTTGGACGGGGACAGGATTCTACGAGCAGTACTTC. The encoded protein is CASSWTGTGFYEQYF.